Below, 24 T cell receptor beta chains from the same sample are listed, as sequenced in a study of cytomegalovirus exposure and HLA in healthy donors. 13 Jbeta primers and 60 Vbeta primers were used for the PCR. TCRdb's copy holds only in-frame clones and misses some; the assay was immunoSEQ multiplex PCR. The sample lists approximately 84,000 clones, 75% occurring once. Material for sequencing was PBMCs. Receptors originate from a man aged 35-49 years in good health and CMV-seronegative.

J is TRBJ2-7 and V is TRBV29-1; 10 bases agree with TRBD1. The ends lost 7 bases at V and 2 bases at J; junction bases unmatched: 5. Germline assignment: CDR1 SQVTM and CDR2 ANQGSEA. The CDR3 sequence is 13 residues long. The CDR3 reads CSASGTGAYEQYF. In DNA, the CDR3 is TGCAGCGCCTCCGGGACAGGGGCCTACGAGCAGTACTTC.

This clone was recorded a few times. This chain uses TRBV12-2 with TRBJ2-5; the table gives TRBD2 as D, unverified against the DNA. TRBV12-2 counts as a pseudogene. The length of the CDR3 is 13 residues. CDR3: CASRPTSFQTQYF. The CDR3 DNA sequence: TGTGCAAGTCGCCCGACTAGCTTTCAGACCCAGTACTTC.

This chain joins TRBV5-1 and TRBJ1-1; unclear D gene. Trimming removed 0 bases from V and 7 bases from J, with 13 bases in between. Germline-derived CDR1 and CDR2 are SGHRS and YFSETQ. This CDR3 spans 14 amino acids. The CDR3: CASSLGTSPREAFF. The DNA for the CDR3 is TGCGCCAGCAGCTTGGGTACTTCCCCTCGTGAAGCTTTCTTT.

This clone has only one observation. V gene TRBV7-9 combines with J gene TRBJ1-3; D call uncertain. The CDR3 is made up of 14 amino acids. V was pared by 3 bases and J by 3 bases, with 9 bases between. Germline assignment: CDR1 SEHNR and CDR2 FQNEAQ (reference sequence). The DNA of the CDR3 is TGTGCCAGCAGCTTGGACTTGGATGGAAACACCATATATTTT. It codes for CASSLDLDGNTIYF.

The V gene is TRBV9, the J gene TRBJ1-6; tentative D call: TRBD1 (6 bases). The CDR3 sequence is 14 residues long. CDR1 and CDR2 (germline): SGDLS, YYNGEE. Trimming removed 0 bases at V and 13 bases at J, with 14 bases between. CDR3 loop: CASSVEGGGWPLHF. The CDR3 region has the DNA TGTGCCAGCAGCGTAGAAGGGGGGGGGTGGCCCCTCCACTTT.

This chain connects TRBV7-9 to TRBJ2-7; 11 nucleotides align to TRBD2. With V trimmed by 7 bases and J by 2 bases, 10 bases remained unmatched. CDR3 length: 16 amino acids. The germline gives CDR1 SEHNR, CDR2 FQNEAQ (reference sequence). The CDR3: CASNLETSGDPYEQYF. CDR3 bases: TGTGCCAGCAACCTGGAGACTAGCGGGGACCCCTACGAGCAGTACTTC.

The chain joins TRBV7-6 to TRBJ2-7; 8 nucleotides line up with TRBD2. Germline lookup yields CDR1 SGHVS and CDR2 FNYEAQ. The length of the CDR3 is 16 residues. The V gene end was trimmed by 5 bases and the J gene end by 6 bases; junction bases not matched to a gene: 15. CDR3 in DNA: TGTGCCAGCAGCCCCAGGACTAGCCGCGCCGTCGTCGAGCAGTACTTC. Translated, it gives CASSPRTSRAVVEQYF. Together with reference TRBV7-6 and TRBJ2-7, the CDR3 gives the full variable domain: GAGVSQSPRYKVTKRGQDVALRCDPISGHVSLYWYRQALGQGPEFLTYFNYEAQQDKSGLPNDRFSAERPEGSISTLTIQRTEQRDSAMYRCASSPRTSRAVVEQYFGPGTRLTVT.

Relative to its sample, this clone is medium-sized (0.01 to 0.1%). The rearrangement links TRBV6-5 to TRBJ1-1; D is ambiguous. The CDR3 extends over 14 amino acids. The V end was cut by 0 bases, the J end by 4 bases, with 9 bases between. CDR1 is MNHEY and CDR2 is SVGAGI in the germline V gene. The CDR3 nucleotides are TGTGCCAGCAGTTACTCGTCGGAGCTCACTGAAGCTTTCTTT. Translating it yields CASSYSSELTEAFF.

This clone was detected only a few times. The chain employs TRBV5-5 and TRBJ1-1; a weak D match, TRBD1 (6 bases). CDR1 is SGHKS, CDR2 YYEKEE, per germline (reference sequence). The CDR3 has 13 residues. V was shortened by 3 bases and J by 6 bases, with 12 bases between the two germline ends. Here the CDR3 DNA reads TGTGCCAGCAGCTATCAGGGGAGCGCTGAAGCTTTCTTT. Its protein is CASSYQGSAEAFF.

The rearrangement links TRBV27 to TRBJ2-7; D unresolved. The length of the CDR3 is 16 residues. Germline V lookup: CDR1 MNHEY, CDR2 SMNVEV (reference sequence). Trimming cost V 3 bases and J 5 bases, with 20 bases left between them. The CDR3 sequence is CASSFLSVTKTHEQYF. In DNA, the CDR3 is TGTGCCAGCAGTTTCCTCTCCGTCACAAAAACCCACGAGCAGTACTTC.

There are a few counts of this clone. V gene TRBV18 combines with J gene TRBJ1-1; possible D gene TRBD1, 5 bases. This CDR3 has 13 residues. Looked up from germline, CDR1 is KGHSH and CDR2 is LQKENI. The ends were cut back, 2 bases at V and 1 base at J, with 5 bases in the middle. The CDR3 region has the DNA TGTGCCAGCTCACCAGGACAGAACACTGAAGCTTTCTTT. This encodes CASSPGQNTEAFF.

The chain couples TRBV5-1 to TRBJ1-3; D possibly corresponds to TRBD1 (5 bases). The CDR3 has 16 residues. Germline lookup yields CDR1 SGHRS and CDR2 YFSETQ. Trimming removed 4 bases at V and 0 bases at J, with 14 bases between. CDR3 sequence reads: CASSAGGDPSGNTIYF. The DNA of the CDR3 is TGCGCCAGCAGCGCTGGGGGGGACCCCTCTGGAAACACCATATATTTT.

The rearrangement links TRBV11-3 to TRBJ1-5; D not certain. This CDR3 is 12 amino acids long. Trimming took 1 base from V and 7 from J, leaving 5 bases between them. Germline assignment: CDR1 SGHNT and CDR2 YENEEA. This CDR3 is CASSLGEQPQHF. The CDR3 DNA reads TGTGCCAGCAGCTTAGGGGAGCAGCCCCAGCATTTT.

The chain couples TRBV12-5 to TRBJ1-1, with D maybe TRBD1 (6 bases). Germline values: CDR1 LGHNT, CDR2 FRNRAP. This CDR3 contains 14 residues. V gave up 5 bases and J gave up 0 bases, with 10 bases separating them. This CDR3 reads CASGNDRLNTEAFF. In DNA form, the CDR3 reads TGTGCTAGTGGTAACGACAGGTTGAACACTGAAGCTTTCTTT.

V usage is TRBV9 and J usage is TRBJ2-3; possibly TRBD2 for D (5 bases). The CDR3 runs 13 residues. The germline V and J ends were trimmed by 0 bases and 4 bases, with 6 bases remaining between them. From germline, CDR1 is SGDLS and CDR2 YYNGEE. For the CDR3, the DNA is TGTGCCAGCAGCGTAGGCGGGTCAGATACGCAGTATTTT. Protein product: CASSVGGSDTQYF.

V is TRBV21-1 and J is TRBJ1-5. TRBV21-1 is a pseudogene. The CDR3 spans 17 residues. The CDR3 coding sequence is TGTGCCAGCAGCAAAGTCCGGTCTGCTTATAGCAATCAGCCCCAGCATTTT. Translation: CASSKVRSAYSNQPQHF.

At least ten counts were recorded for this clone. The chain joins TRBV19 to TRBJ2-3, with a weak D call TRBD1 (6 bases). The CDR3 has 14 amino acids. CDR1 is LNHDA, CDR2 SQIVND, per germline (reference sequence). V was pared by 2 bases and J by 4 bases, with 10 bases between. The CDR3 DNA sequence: TGTGCCAGTAGTATAACCCCAGGGGCAGATACGCAGTATTTT. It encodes CASSITPGADTQYF.

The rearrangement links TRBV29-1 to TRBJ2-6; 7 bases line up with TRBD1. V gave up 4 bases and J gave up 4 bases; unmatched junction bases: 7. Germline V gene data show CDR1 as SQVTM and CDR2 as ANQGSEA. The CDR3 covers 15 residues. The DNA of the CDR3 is TGCAGCGTTGTTGACAGGGCTGCCGGGGCCAACGTCCTGACTTTC. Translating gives CSVVDRAAGANVLTF. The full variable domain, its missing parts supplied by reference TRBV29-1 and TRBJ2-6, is SAVISQKPSRDICQRGTSLTIQCQVDSQVTMMFWYRQQPGQSLTLIATANQGSEATYESGFVIDKFPISRPNLTFSTLTVSNMSPEDSSIYLCSVVDRAAGANVLTFGAGSRLTVL.

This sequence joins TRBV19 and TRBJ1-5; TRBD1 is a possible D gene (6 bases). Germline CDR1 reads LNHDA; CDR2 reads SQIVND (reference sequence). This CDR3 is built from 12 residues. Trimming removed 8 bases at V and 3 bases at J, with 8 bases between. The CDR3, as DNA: TGTGCCAGTGGACAGTACAATCAGCCCCAGCATTTT. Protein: CASGQYNQPQHF.

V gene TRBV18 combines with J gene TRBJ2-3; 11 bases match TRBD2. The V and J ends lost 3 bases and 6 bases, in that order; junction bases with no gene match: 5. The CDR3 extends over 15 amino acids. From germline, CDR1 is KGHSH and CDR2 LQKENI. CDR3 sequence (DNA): TGTGCCAGCTCACCGGCTAGCGGGGGGTCGGATACGCAGTATTTT. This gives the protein CASSPASGGSDTQYF.

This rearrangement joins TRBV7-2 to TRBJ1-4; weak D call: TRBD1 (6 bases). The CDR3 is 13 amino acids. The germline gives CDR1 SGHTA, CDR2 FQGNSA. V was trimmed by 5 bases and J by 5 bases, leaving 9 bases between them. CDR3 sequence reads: CASSGGANEKLFF. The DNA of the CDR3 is TGTGCCAGCAGCGGGGGCGCGAATGAAAAACTGTTTTTT.

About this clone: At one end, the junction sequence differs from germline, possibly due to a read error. CDR3 residues: CASSDYRKSNTGELFF. CDR3 coding DNA: TGTGCCAGCAGCGACTACAGGAAATCGAACACCGGGGAGCTGTTTTTT. The V gene is TRBV6-4, the J gene TRBJ2-2; D possibly uses TRBD1 or TRBD2 (5 bases each). This CDR3 has 16 amino acids. CDR1 MRHNA and CDR2 SNTAGT come from the germline V gene.

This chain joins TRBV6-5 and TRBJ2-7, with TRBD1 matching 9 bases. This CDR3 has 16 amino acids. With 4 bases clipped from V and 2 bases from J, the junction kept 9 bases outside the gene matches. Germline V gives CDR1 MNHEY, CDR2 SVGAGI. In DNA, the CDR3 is TGTGCCAGCAGTTTCCGGGACAGGGTAGTACCCTACGAGCAGTACTTC. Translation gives CASSFRDRVVPYEQYF.

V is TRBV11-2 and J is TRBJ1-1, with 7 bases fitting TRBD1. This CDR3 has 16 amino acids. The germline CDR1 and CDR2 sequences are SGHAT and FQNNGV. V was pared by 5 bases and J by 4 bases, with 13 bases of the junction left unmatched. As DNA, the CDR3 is TGTGCCAGCAGCCAAGTACAGGGGCGTTGGGGCACTGAAGCTTTCTTT. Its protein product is CASSQVQGRWGTEAFF.